A selection of T cell receptor beta chains follows, all from one sample in a study of blood T cells in healthy people across ages. TCRdb called the 5' RACE reads again in MiXCR, with one record for every CDR3 protein. This table has roughly 800,000 distinct CDR3 sequences, less than 70% appearing once. The sequenced sample was blood. Receptors were obtained from a man older than 75 in good health. The CDR3 runs from the conserved cysteine through the conserved F or W. Each record gives: V gene, J gene, clone size, D gene, CDR3 protein, CDR3 DNA. D genes are given only for firm matches. Clone size is shown for a subset of rows, as once, few, many or a class of expanded clone.

V gene: TRBV12-3/TRBV12-4; J gene: TRBJ2-1; clone size: NA; D gene: NA; CDR3 protein: CASSFIGTTIARGGNEQFF; CDR3 DNA: TGTGCCAGCAGTTTTATCGGGACTACAATCGCTAGGGGGGGCAATGAGCAGTTCTTC
V gene: TRBV27; J gene: TRBJ1-5; clone size: few; D gene: NA; CDR3 protein: CASSFGFSNQPQHF; CDR3 DNA: TGTGCCAGCAGTTTTGGGTTCAGCAATCAGCCCCAGCATTTT
V gene: TRBV28; J gene: TRBJ2-4; clone size: NA; D gene: TRBD1; CDR3 protein: CASSLLQGVAKNIQYF; CDR3 DNA: TGTGCCAGCAGTTTACTACAGGGGGTAGCCAAAAACATTCAGTACTTC
V gene: TRBV20-1; J gene: TRBJ2-1; clone size: NA; D gene: NA; CDR3 protein: CSAKYLSSYNEQFF; CDR3 DNA: TGCAGTGCTAAATACCTGAGCTCCTACAATGAGCAGTTCTTC
V gene: TRBV6-5; J gene: TRBJ2-7; clone size: NA; D gene: NA; CDR3 protein: CASSYSPGEQYF; CDR3 DNA: TGTGCCAGCAGTTACTCTCCGGGAGAGCAGTACTTC
V gene: TRBV14; J gene: TRBJ2-5; clone size: NA; D gene: NA; CDR3 protein: CASSQVMGTQYF; CDR3 DNA: TGTGCCAGCAGCCAAGTGATGGGGACCCAGTACTTC
V gene: TRBV7-9; J gene: TRBJ2-1; clone size: NA; D gene: NA; CDR3 protein: CASSSYYDNEQFF; CDR3 DNA: TGTGCCAGCAGCTCCTACTACGACAATGAGCAGTTCTTC
V gene: TRBV28; J gene: TRBJ2-7; clone size: few; D gene: TRBD1; CDR3 protein: CASSRGGDYEQYF; CDR3 DNA: TGTGCCAGCAGTCGAGGGGGCGACTACGAGCAGTACTTC
V gene: TRBV3-1; J gene: TRBJ2-6; clone size: NA; D gene: TRBD1; CDR3 protein: CASSQARGLGANVLTF; CDR3 DNA: TGTGCCAGCAGCCAAGCCAGGGGGCTCGGGGCCAACGTCCTGACTTTC
V gene: TRBV28; J gene: TRBJ2-3; clone size: NA; D gene: NA; CDR3 protein: CASSPAGFGEYF; CDR3 DNA: TGTGCCAGCAGCCCTGCAGGATTCGGCGAGTATTTT
V gene: TRBV4-1; J gene: TRBJ2-1; clone size: few; D gene: TRBD2; CDR3 protein: CASSPNSGRAYNEQFF; CDR3 DNA: TGCGCCAGCAGCCCTAATAGCGGGAGGGCCTACAATGAGCAGTTCTTC
V gene: TRBV12-3/TRBV12-4; J gene: TRBJ2-5; clone size: NA; D gene: NA; CDR3 protein: CAISLGGAQYF; CDR3 DNA: TGTGCCATCAGTTTAGGGGGGGCCCAGTACTTC
V gene: TRBV10-3; J gene: TRBJ2-1; clone size: few; D gene: TRBD2; CDR3 protein: CAISAIAGANNEQFF; CDR3 DNA: TGTGCCATCAGTGCTATAGCGGGAGCAAACAATGAGCAGTTCTTC
V gene: TRBV5-1; J gene: TRBJ2-5; clone size: few; D gene: TRBD1; CDR3 protein: CASSKGQGILETQYF; CDR3 DNA: TGCGCCAGCAGCAAGGGACAGGGAATTCTGGAGACCCAGTACTTC
V gene: TRBV29-1; J gene: TRBJ1-1; clone size: NA; D gene: NA; CDR3 protein: CSVRPRDTEAFF; CDR3 DNA: TGCAGCGTTCGCCCTCGGGACACTGAAGCTTTCTTT
V gene: TRBV6-2/TRBV6-3; J gene: TRBJ2-7; clone size: NA; D gene: NA; CDR3 protein: CASRIGGTYNEQYF; CDR3 DNA: TGTGCCAGCAGGATCGGCGGAACCTACAATGAGCAGTACTTC